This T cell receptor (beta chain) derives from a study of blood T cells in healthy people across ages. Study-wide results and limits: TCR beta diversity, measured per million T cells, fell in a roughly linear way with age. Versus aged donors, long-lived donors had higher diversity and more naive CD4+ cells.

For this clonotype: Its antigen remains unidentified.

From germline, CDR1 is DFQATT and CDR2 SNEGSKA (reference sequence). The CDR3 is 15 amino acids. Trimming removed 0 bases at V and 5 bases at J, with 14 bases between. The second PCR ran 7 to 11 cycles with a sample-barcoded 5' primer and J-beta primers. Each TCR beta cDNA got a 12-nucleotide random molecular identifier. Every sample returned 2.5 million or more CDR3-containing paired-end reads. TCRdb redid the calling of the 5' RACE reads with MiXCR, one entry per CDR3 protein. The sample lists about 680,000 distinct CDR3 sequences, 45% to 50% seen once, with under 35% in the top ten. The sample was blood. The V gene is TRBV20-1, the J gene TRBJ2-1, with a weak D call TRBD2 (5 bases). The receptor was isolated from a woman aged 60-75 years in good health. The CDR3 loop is CSARDNGKKNNEQFF. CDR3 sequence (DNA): TGCAGTGCTAGAGATAACGGGAAGAAGAACAATGAGCAGTTCTTC.